A single sample is the source of the 28 T cell receptor beta chains below, sequenced in a study of cytomegalovirus exposure and HLA in healthy donors. PCR amplification relied on 60 Vbeta primers (plus 13 Jbeta primers). Sequenced by immunoSEQ multiplex PCR; TCRdb stores in-frame clones only, minus some. The sample consists of about 130,000 clones, approximately 78% of them appearing once. Material for sequencing was PBMCs. These receptors came from a female donor in good health and CMV-seronegative.

The V call is TRBV28, the J call TRBJ2-1, with TRBD2 identical over 7 bases. Germline V gene lookup returns CDR1 MDHEN and CDR2 SYDVKM. The CDR3 is 15 amino acids. J lost 3 bases, V lost 6 bases, and 8 bases had no gene match. The CDR3 coding sequence is TGTGCCAGCAGAAGACTGGGACTAAGCTACAATGAGCAGTTCTTC. Its translation: CASRRLGLSYNEQFF.

The chain joins TRBV7-8 to TRBJ2-1; TRBD2 aligns across 7 bases. CDR1 is SGHVS, CDR2 FQNEAQ, per germline. The CDR3 has 14 amino acids. V trimming: 5 bases; J trimming: 8 bases; junction bases outside the gene matches: 9. The CDR3 region is CASSPRAGVYEQFF. Written as DNA, the CDR3 is TGTGCCAGCAGCCCGAGGGCGGGAGTTTATGAGCAGTTCTTC.

In DNA, the CDR3 is TGTGCCAGCGATAATCCCCAGGGGGCGGGGGAGACCCAGTACTTC. As protein: CASDNPQGAGETQYF. The chain joins TRBV28 to TRBJ2-5; 8 nucleotides line up with TRBD1. This CDR3 has 15 residues. Germline lookup yields CDR1 MDHEN and CDR2 SYDVKM. The V segment lost 8 bases and the J segment 5 bases; nucleotides outside the gene matches: 13.

This clone was seen more than once but under ten times. The chain combines TRBV5-6 with TRBJ2-3; D is unresolved. The CDR3 contains 11 residues. V lost 3 bases, J lost 3 bases, and 2 bases lay in between. Germline values: CDR1 SGHDT, CDR2 YYEEEE. In DNA form, the CDR3 reads TGTGCCAGCAGCTCGACAGATACGCAGTATTTT. Amino acid sequence: CASSSTDTQYF.

V gene TRBV18 combines with J gene TRBJ2-2, with 13 positions matching TRBD2. V dropped 4 bases and J dropped 1; count of bases not matched to a gene: 3. The CDR3 consists of 17 residues. The V gene's germline CDR1 is KGHSH and CDR2 LQKENI. The CDR3 DNA reads TGTGCCAGCTCACAGGGACTAGCGGGAAAGAACACCGGGGAGCTGTTTTTT. Residues: CASSQGLAGKNTGELFF.

The V gene is TRBV6-5, the J gene TRBJ1-1; the D gene is possibly TRBD1 (6 bases). The CDR3 is 13 amino acids. Germline values: CDR1 MNHEY, CDR2 SVGAGI. With 6 bases removed from V and 1 base from J, the gap between germline ends came to 9 bases. In nucleotides, the CDR3 is TGTGCCAGCAGCAAGACAGGGAACACTGAAGCTTTCTTT. Its translation is CASSKTGNTEAFF.

V is TRBV11-1 and J is TRBJ2-7; 14 bases align to TRBD2. The CDR3 contains 15 residues. V dropped 5 bases and J dropped 2; count of bases not matched to a gene: 2. The germline V gene has CDR1 SGHAT and CDR2 FQDESV (reference sequence). CDR3 sequence reads: CASSKGLAGAYEQYF. CDR3 sequence (DNA): TGTGCCAGCAGCAAGGGACTAGCGGGGGCCTACGAGCAGTACTTC. The whole variable domain, remainder taken from reference TRBV11-1 and TRBJ2-7, is EAEVAQSPRYKITEKSQAVAFWCDPISGHATLYWYRQILGQGPELLVQFQDESVVDDSQLPKDRFSAERLKGVDSTLKIQPAELGDSAMYLCASSKGLAGAYEQYFGPGTRLTVT.

The genes are TRBV30 and TRBJ2-7; D is perhaps TRBD2 (6 bases). Germline V gives CDR1 GTSNPN, CDR2 SVGIG (reference sequence). The length of the CDR3 is 12 residues. Trimming removed 3 bases at V and 5 bases at J, with 11 bases between. CDR3 DNA: TGTGCCTGGAGCGCGGGGTCCAACGAGCAGTACTTC. The encoded protein is CAWSAGSNEQYF.

Note on this clone: Other DNA sequences of this sample code for an identical CDR3. V usage is TRBV5-1 and J usage is TRBJ2-5, with TRBD2 matching over 8 bases. The CDR3 contains 15 residues. Trimming removed 0 bases from V and 5 bases from J; junction bases left unmatched: 6. The germline CDR1 and CDR2 sequences are SGHRS and YFSETQ. This CDR3 reads CASSLAGTSEETQYF. For the CDR3, the DNA is TGCGCCAGCAGCTTGGCGGGGACTAGTGAGGAGACCCAGTACTTC.

V gene TRBV7-9 combines with J gene TRBJ2-1; D is unresolved. Trimming shortened V by 3 bases and J by 7 bases, and 19 bases separated the two germline ends. This CDR3 has 16 residues. Germline loops: CDR1 SEHNR, CDR2 FQNEAQ (reference sequence). The CDR3 loop reads CASSFRVRGSGNEQFF. The CDR3 region has the DNA TGTGCCAGCAGCTTTCGAGTGAGAGGATCGGGTAATGAGCAGTTCTTC. Based on the CDR3 plus reference TRBV7-9 and TRBJ2-1, the full variable domain is DTGVSQNPRHKITKRGQNVTFRCDPISEHNRLYWYRQTLGQGPEFLTYFQNEAQLEKSRLLSDRFSAERPKGSFSTLEIQRTEQGDSAMYLCASSFRVRGSGNEQFFGPGTRLTVL.

This clone was seen a handful of times. This chain uses TRBV28 with TRBJ1-1, with a tentative D call TRBD1 (6 bases). Per the germline V gene, CDR1 is MDHEN and CDR2 is SYDVKM. Trimming removed 5 bases at V and 5 bases at J, with 15 bases between. This CDR3 region has 14 residues. For the CDR3, the DNA is TGTGCCAGCAGTCCCGAGGACAGCTTAACTGAAGCTTTCTTT. Amino acids: CASSPEDSLTEAFF.

This sequence joins TRBV2 and TRBJ1-1; 9 bases match TRBD1. Per the germline V gene, CDR1 is SNHLY and CDR2 is FYNNEI. J was trimmed by 5 bases and V by 10 bases; bases with no gene match: 8. The CDR3 runs to 13 residues. CDR3 sequence (DNA): TGTGCCATAGGACAGGGGCATCGGACTGAAGCTTTCTTT. Translation: CAIGQGHRTEAFF. Based on the CDR3 plus reference TRBV2 and TRBJ1-1, the full variable domain is EPEVTQTPSHQVTQMGQEVILRCVPISNHLYFYWYRQILGQKVEFLVSFYNNEISEKSEIFDDQFSVERPDGSNFTLKIRSTKLEDSAMYFCAIGQGHRTEAFFGQGTRLTVV.

V gene TRBV4-1 combines with J gene TRBJ1-4; 7 bases map to TRBD1. The length of the CDR3 is 14 residues. CDR1 MGHRA and CDR2 YSYEKL come from the germline V gene. Losses at the gene ends were 4 bases for V and 3 bases for J; bases not matched to a gene: 2. The CDR3 DNA reads as TGCGCCAGCAGCCCCGGACAGGCTAATGAAAAACTGTTTTTT. It yields the protein CASSPGQANEKLFF.

This rearrangement joins TRBV4-2 to TRBJ2-7; maybe TRBD1 (6 bases). Germline assignment: CDR1 LGHNA and CDR2 YNFKEQ. CDR3 length equals 16 residues. Between the trimmed V and J ends, which lost 3 bases and 2 bases, there was a span of 17 bases. The CDR3 loop reads CASSQSRDAGAYEQYF. CDR3 DNA sequence: TGTGCCAGCAGCCAGTCCAGGGACGCAGGGGCCTACGAGCAGTACTTC.

V usage is TRBV7-7 and J usage is TRBJ2-2, with 14 bases aligning to TRBD2. The CDR3 runs to 21 residues. CDR1 is SSHAT, CDR2 FNYEAQ, per germline (reference sequence). After removal of 0 bases from V and 3 bases from J, the junction contained 12 bases not matched to a gene. This chain's CDR3 is CASSLALGTSGSREDTGELFF. The CDR3 coding sequence is TGTGCCAGCAGCTTAGCGCTCGGGACTAGCGGGAGTAGGGAGGACACCGGGGAGCTGTTTTTT.

This chain joins TRBV6-5 and TRBJ2-1, with D perhaps TRBD2 (6 bases). The V gene lost 4 bases and the J gene lost 3 bases, with 10 bases spanning the gap. There are 14 residues in the CDR3. CDR1 and CDR2 from the germline V gene are MNHEY and SVGAGI. The CDR3 region is CASSLAVFYNEQFF. The DNA for the CDR3 is TGTGCCAGCAGTTTAGCGGTCTTCTACAATGAGCAGTTCTTC.

The chain links TRBV11-3 to TRBJ2-3; 8 nucleotides line up with TRBD1. V was pared by 5 bases and J by 4 bases, with 11 bases of the junction left unmatched. The CDR3 extends over 16 amino acids. CDR1 is SGHNT and CDR2 is YENEEA in the germline V gene. The DNA of the CDR3 is TGTGCCAGCAGCGAAAGGACAGGGTCGTGGGCAGATACGCAGTATTTT. Its protein product is CASSERTGSWADTQYF.

This chain connects TRBV10-3 to TRBJ2-1, with 10 bases fitting TRBD2. V shed 10 bases, J shed 4 bases, and the junction held 19 bases outside the gene matches. CDR1 ENHRY and CDR2 SYGVKD come from the germline V gene. The CDR3 extends over 18 amino acids. CDR3 loop: CATISPSGSNLGYNEQFF. The CDR3 DNA follows: TGTGCCACCATTAGCCCTAGCGGGAGTAACCTAGGGTACAATGAGCAGTTCTTC.

The CDR3 reads CASSLEGVVRYNEQFF. The CDR3 DNA reads as TGTGCCAGCAGCTTGGAGGGAGTAGTGCGGTACAATGAGCAGTTCTTC. The genes are TRBV2 and TRBJ2-1; maybe TRBD2 (6 bases). CDR1 and CDR2 from the germline V gene are SNHLY and FYNNEI. The CDR3 totals 16 residues. Trimming stripped 6 bases from V and 4 bases from J, with 19 bases between.

The chain combines TRBV5-4 with TRBJ2-7; D may be TRBD1 (6 bases). Looked up from germline, CDR1 is SGHNT and CDR2 is YYREEE (reference sequence). The CDR3 has 14 amino acids. V was clipped by 1 base and J by 6 bases, with 14 bases between them. The CDR3 loop is CASSLNRDSREQYF. The CDR3 DNA is TGTGCCAGCAGCTTGAACAGGGATTCACGCGAGCAGTACTTC.

In DNA, the CDR3 is TGTGCCAGCAGTGAGGGGGACAGGGAGTTTTATGGCTACACCTTC. It codes for CASSEGDREFYGYTF. This rearrangement joins TRBV6-1 to TRBJ1-2; 9 positions agree with TRBD1. There are 15 residues in the CDR3. CDR1 MNHNS and CDR2 SASEGT come from the germline V gene. V lost 3 bases and J lost 5; bases outside the gene matches: 7.

This CDR3 is CASSIAGGLYEQYF. In nucleotides, the CDR3 is TGTGCCAGTAGTATAGCGGGGGGGCTCTACGAGCAGTACTTC. The J gene is TRBJ2-7, the V gene TRBV19; 8 nucleotides line up with TRBD2. Per germline, CDR1 LNHDA and CDR2 SQIVND (reference sequence). With V trimmed by 1 base and J by 3 bases, 2 bases remained unmatched. There are 14 residues in the CDR3. The full variable domain, in which reference TRBV19 and TRBJ2-7 provide the parts outside the CDR3, is DGGITQSPKYLFRKEGQNVTLSCEQNLNHDAMYWYRQDPGQGLRLIYYSQIVNDFQKGDIAEGYSVSREKKESFPLTVTSAQKNPTAFYLCASSIAGGLYEQYFGPGTRLTVT.

DNA of the CDR3: TGTGCCAGCAGCGCCGGGACTAGCGGGAAGAGCTCCTACGAGCAGTACTTC. Translated, it gives CASSAGTSGKSSYEQYF. The chain couples TRBV13 to TRBJ2-7; 13 bases are a match to TRBD2. The CDR3 loop spans 17 amino acids. The V gene's germline CDR1 is PRHDT and CDR2 FYEKMQ (reference sequence). With V trimmed by 5 bases and J by 0 bases, 7 bases remained unmatched.

This sequence joins TRBV5-4 and TRBJ2-3, with 9 bases that match TRBD1. V lost 0 bases and J lost 2; bases outside the gene matches: 1. Per the germline V gene, CDR1 is SGHNT and CDR2 is YYREEE (reference sequence). The CDR3 covers 15 residues. CDR3 sequence (DNA): TGTGCCAGCAGCTTGGGACAGGGGGACACAGATACGCAGTATTTT. This codes for CASSLGQGDTDTQYF.

The rearrangement uses TRBV4-2 and TRBJ2-1; unclear D gene. CDR1 is LGHNA and CDR2 is YNFKEQ in the germline V gene. The V end lost 3 bases, the J end lost 4 bases, and 7 bases lay between the germline ends. The CDR3 loop spans 13 amino acids. The CDR3 DNA sequence: TGTGCCAGCAGCCAGGCCAAGTACAATGAGCAGTTCTTC. Translation gives CASSQAKYNEQFF.

V gene TRBV7-6 combines with J gene TRBJ2-1, with TRBD2 identical over 10 bases. Germline CDR1 reads SGHVS; CDR2 reads FNYEAQ. The CDR3 length is 17 residues. Unmatched junction bases numbered 9, after V lost 1 base and J lost 6 bases. CDR3 protein: CASSLEVRTSGFNEQFF. The CDR3 DNA reads as TGTGCCAGCAGCTTAGAAGTCCGGACTAGCGGATTCAATGAGCAGTTCTTC.

The V gene is TRBV5-4, the J gene TRBJ2-7; 14 positions agree with TRBD2. The CDR3 covers 16 residues. Germline lookup yields CDR1 SGHNT and CDR2 YYREEE (reference sequence). Trimming took 3 bases from V and 5 from J; bases not matched to a gene: 7. This chain's CDR3 is CASSSGLAGGRNEQYF. CDR3 coding DNA: TGTGCCAGCAGCTCCGGACTAGCGGGAGGAAGGAACGAGCAGTACTTC.

This clone was counted between two and nine times. The chain joins TRBV10-3 to TRBJ1-1; 10 nucleotides line up with TRBD1. Unmatched junction bases numbered 4, after V lost 2 bases and J lost 1 base. Germline V lookup: CDR1 ENHRY, CDR2 SYGVKD. The length of the CDR3 is 16 residues. CDR3 sequence: CAISERTGGGNTEAFF. The CDR3 nucleotides are TGTGCCATCAGTGAGCGGACAGGGGGAGGGAACACTGAAGCTTTCTTT.